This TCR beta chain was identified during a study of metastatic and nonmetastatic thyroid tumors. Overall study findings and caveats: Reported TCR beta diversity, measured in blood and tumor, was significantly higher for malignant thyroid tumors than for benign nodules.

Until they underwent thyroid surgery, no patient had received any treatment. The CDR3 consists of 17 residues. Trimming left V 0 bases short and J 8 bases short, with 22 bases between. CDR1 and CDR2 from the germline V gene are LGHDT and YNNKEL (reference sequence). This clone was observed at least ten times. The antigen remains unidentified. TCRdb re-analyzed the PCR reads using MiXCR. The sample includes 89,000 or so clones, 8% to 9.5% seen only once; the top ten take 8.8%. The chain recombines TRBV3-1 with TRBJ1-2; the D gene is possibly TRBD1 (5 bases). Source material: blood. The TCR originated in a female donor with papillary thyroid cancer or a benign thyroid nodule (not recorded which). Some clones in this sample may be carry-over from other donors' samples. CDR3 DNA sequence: TGTGCCAGCAGCCAAGAGCCAAGAAGGGACCGAGGGAAAGGCTACACCTTC. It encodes CASSQEPRRDRGKGYTF.